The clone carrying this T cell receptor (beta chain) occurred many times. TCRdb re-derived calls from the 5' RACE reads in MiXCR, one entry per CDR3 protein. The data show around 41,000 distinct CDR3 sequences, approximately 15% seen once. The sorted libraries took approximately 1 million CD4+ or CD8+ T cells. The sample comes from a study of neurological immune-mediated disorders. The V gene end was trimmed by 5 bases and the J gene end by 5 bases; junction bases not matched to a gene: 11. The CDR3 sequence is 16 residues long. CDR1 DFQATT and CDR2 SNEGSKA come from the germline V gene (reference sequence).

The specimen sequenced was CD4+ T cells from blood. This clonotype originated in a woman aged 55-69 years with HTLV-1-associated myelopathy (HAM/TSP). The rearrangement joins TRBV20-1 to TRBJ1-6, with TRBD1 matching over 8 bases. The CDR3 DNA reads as TGCAGTGCTTACGACAGGGGCGGGGGGGATAATTCACCCCTCCACTTT. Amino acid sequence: CSAYDRGGGDNSPLHF.